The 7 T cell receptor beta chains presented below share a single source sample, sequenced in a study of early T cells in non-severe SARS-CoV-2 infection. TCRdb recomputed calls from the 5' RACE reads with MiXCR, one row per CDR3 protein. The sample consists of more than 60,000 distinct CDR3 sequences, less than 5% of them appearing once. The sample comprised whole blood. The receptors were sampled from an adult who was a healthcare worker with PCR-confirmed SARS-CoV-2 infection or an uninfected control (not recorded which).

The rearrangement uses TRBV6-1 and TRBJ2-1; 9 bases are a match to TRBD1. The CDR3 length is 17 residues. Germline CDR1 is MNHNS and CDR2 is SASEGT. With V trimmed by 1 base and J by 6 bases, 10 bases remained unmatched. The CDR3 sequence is CASSEGAGTGRVNEQFF. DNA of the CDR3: TGTGCCAGCAGTGAAGGGGCCGGGACAGGGAGGGTCAATGAGCAGTTCTTC.

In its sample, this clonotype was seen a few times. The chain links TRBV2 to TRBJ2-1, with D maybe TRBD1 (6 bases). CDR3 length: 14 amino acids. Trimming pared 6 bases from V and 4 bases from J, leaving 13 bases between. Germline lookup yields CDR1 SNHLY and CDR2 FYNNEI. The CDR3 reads CASRLTGPYNEQFF. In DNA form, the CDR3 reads TGTGCCAGCAGATTGACAGGACCTTACAATGAGCAGTTCTTC.

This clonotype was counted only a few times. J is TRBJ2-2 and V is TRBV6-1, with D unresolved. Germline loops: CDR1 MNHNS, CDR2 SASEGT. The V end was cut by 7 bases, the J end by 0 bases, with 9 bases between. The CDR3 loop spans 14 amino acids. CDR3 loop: CASIFTANTGELFF. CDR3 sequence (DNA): TGTGCCAGCATCTTCACGGCGAACACCGGGGAGCTGTTTTTT.

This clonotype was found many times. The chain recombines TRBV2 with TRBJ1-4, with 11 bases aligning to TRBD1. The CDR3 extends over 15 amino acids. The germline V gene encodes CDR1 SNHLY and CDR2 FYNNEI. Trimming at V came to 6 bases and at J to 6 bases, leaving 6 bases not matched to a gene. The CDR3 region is CASSLRGQGDEKLFF. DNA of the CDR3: TGTGCCAGCAGCCTCCGGGGACAGGGGGATGAAAAACTGTTTTTT.

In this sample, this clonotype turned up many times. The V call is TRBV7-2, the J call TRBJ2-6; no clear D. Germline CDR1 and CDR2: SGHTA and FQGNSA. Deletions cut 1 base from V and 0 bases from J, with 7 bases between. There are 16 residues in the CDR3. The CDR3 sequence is CASSLESASGANVLTF. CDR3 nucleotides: TGTGCCAGCAGCTTAGAGTCAGCCTCTGGGGCCAACGTCCTGACTTTC.

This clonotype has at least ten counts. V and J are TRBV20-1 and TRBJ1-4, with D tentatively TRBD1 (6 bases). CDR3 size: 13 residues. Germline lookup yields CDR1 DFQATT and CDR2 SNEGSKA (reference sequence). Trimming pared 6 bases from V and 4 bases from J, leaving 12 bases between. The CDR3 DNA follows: TGCAGTGCCGACGACAGGCGTAATGAAAAACTGTTTTTT. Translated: CSADDRRNEKLFF.

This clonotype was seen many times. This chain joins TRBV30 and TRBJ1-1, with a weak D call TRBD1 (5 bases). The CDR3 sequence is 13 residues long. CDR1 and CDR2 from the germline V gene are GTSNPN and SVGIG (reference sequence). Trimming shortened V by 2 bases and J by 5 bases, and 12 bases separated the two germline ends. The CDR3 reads CAWSKQGGTEAFF. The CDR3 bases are TGTGCCTGGAGTAAGCAGGGAGGTACTGAAGCTTTCTTT.